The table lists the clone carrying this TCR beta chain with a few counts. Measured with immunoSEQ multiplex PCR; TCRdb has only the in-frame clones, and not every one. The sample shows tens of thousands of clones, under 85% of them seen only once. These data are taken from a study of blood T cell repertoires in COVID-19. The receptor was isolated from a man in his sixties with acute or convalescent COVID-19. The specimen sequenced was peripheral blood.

CDR3 DNA sequence: TGCGCCAGCAGCCACCGGGACTATTATGGCTACACCTTC. Translation gives CASSHRDYYGYTF. The chain couples TRBV5-1 to TRBJ1-2; D is possibly TRBD1 (5 bases). Germline values: CDR1 SGHRS, CDR2 YFSETQ. V was pared by 4 bases and J by 5 bases, with 12 bases between. The CDR3 is made up of 13 amino acids.